A single sample gave rise to the 27 T cell receptor beta chains below, sequenced in a study of blood T cell repertoires in COVID-19 (dated by TCRdb to the early 2020s). Library construction relied on the immunoSEQ multiplex PCR assay. The source is immuneACCESS, and TCRdb retained only in-frame sequences with V and J called. Part of the clones is not carried over; for the studies checked, unresolved V genes explain less than half of this, and the remainder is unexplained. The table for this sample lists approximately 44,000 clones; roughly 85% of them were counted only once. The biggest ten clones account for 4.3% of the sample. The specimen was peripheral blood. The receptors come from a man aged 55-75 years with acute or convalescent COVID-19.

The rearrangement uses TRBV5-8 and TRBJ2-7; 9 bases are a match to TRBD2. The CDR3 runs to 16 residues. Per germline, CDR1 SGHTS and CDR2 YDEGEE. The V segment lost 0 bases and the J segment 2 bases; nucleotides outside the gene matches: 6. Here the CDR3 reads CASSLGLAGIPYEQYF. CDR3 bases: TGTGCCAGCAGCTTGGGGCTAGCGGGGATTCCCTACGAGCAGTACTTC.

This clone was found once. The chain employs TRBV6-5 and TRBJ2-3; 9 bases map to TRBD2. J gave up 5 bases and V 4 bases, and 4 bases lay outside the gene matches. This CDR3 has 14 amino acids. Germline V gene data show CDR1 as MNHEY and CDR2 as SVGAGI. CDR3 protein: CASSSLAGLDTQYF. DNA of the CDR3: TGTGCCAGCAGTTCCCTAGCGGGGCTAGATACGCAGTATTTT.

This chain uses TRBV9 with TRBJ2-6, with 7 nucleotides matching TRBD1. V lost 2 bases, J lost 2 bases, and 7 bases stayed unmatched. The CDR3 consists of 17 residues. Germline V CDR1 and CDR2: SGDLS, YYNGEE. The CDR3 loop is CASSVDPGTAGANVLTF. CDR3 DNA: TGTGCCAGCAGCGTCGACCCGGGGACAGCTGGGGCCAACGTCCTGACTTTC.

By proportion, this clone is medium-sized. The gene calls are TRBV2 and TRBJ2-7; 7 nucleotides line up with TRBD1. Germline V gene data show CDR1 as SNHLY and CDR2 as FYNNEI. V shed 2 bases, J shed 2 bases, and the junction held 6 bases outside the gene matches. The CDR3 sequence is 15 residues long. CDR3 coding DNA: TGTGCCAGCAGTGAATCGTCAGGGGGTACCTACGAGCAGTACTTC. This gives the protein CASSESSGGTYEQYF.

The J gene is TRBJ1-2, the V gene TRBV7-9; D ambiguous. The CDR3 runs to 12 residues. Trimming stripped 1 base from V and 8 bases from J, with 8 bases between. The germline gives CDR1 SEHNR, CDR2 FQNEAQ (reference sequence). The CDR3 is CASSLVWPGYTF. The CDR3 nucleotides read TGTGCCAGCAGCTTAGTATGGCCGGGCTACACCTTC.

J is TRBJ1-1 and V is TRBV19; 7 bases map to TRBD1. V shed 8 bases, J shed 3 bases, and the junction held 12 bases outside the gene matches. The CDR3 is 15 residues long. Germline CDR1 reads LNHDA; CDR2 reads SQIVND (reference sequence). This chain's CDR3 is CASRDSGSVDTEAFF. The CDR3 DNA reads as TGTGCCAGTCGGGACAGTGGGTCGGTGGACACTGAAGCTTTCTTT.

The V call is TRBV19, the J call TRBJ1-6, with D unclear. The CDR3 loop spans 13 amino acids. Germline V gene data show CDR1 as LNHDA and CDR2 as SQIVND (reference sequence). V was shortened by 7 bases and J by 7 bases, with 11 bases between the two germline ends. The CDR3 is CASKTRQNSPLHF. As DNA, the CDR3 is TGTGCCAGTAAGACACGACAAAATTCACCCCTCCACTTT.

The V gene is TRBV19, the J gene TRBJ2-3; TRBD2 agrees at 8 bases. Trimming cost V 4 bases and J 0 bases; bases outside gene matches: 3. This CDR3 is 15 amino acids long. Germline V gives CDR1 LNHDA, CDR2 SQIVND (reference sequence). The CDR3 protein is CASSTRGGSTDTQYF. CDR3 coding DNA: TGTGCCAGTAGTACCCGCGGGGGGAGCACAGATACGCAGTATTTT.

V usage is TRBV3-1 (or the pseudogene TRBV3-2) and J usage is TRBJ1-3; 8 bases match TRBD1. Germline loops: CDR1 LGHDT, CDR2 YNNKEL (reference sequence). This CDR3 is 16 amino acids long. V lost 6 bases, J lost 4 bases, and 11 bases stayed unmatched. The CDR3 sequence: CASSPPGQVNGNTIYF. Written as DNA, the CDR3 is TGTGCCAGCAGTCCCCCGGGACAGGTGAACGGAAACACCATATATTTT.

V usage is TRBV12-3 or TRBV12-4 and J usage is TRBJ1-2; no clear D. The CDR3 has 12 residues. V was pared by 1 base and J by 8 bases, with 8 bases between. The CDR3 sequence is CASSLGGIGYTF. The CDR3 DNA follows: TGTGCCAGCAGTTTAGGAGGGATCGGCTACACCTTC.

This clone was observed a handful of times. V usage is TRBV4-3 and J usage is TRBJ1-2; 7 bases agree with TRBD1. The CDR3 consists of 14 residues. Trimming removed 1 base from V and 7 bases from J; junction bases left unmatched: 6. Per germline, CDR1 LGHNA and CDR2 YSLEER. The CDR3 DNA reads TGCGCCAGCAGCCAAGGACAGGGCGTCGGTGGCTACACCTTC. This encodes CASSQGQGVGGYTF.

V and J are TRBV18 and TRBJ2-3, with a possible D match to TRBD1 (6 bases). The CDR3 is 15 residues long. Germline assignment: CDR1 KGHSH and CDR2 LQKENI. V lost 3 bases, J lost 6 bases, and 16 bases lay in between. The CDR3 nucleotides are TGTGCCAGCTCACCGCCCACCGCAAGGGGGGATACGCAGTATTTT. It is translated as CASSPPTARGDTQYF. Full variable domain (rest looked up from reference TRBV18 and TRBJ2-3): NAGVMQNPRHLVRRRGQEARLRCSPMKGHSHVYWYRQLPEEGLKFMVYLQKENIIDESGMPKERFSAEFPKEGPSILRIQQVVRGDSAAYFCASSPPTARGDTQYFGPGTRLTVL.

V is TRBV14 and J is TRBJ1-4, with a possible D match to TRBD1 (5 bases). V lost 5 bases to trimming and J lost 7 bases, with 14 bases between them. Germline values: CDR1 SGHDN, CDR2 FVKESK. The length of the CDR3 is 14 residues. The CDR3 reads CASSLTGTSEKLFF. In DNA, the CDR3 is TGTGCCAGCAGCTTGACCGGGACTTCTGAAAAACTGTTTTTT.

This clone has just one count. The chain joins TRBV30 to TRBJ1-4; TRBD1 matches 11 bases. V was clipped by 3 bases and J by 7 bases; unmatched bases: 4. This CDR3 spans 14 amino acids. Germline V gives CDR1 GTSNPN, CDR2 SVGIG (reference sequence). The CDR3 here is CAWRGTGGTEKLFF. The DNA for the CDR3 is TGTGCCTGGAGGGGGACAGGGGGTACTGAAAAACTGTTTTTT. The full variable domain, its missing parts supplied by reference TRBV30 and TRBJ1-4, is SQTIHQWPATLVQPVGSPLSLECTVEGTSNPNLYWYRQAAGRGLQLLFYSVGIGQISSEVPQNLSASRPQDRQFILSSKKLLLSDSGFYLCAWRGTGGTEKLFFGSGTQLSVL.

This clone was seen more than once but under ten times. The chain employs TRBV2 and TRBJ1-2; 7 bases align to TRBD1. The CDR3 runs to 15 residues. Germline CDR1 is SNHLY and CDR2 is FYNNEI. With V trimmed by 1 base and J by 3 bases, 5 bases remained unmatched. CDR3 nucleotide sequence: TGTGCCAGCAGTGAAGGACAGGGCGGGTACTATGGCTACACCTTC. Encoded protein: CASSEGQGGYYGYTF.

This chain joins TRBV7-9 and TRBJ2-1; 9 bases line up with TRBD2. With 3 bases clipped from V and 4 bases from J, the junction kept 4 bases outside the gene matches. Germline V lookup: CDR1 SEHNR, CDR2 FQNEAQ (reference sequence). This CDR3 has 15 residues. This CDR3 is CASSFNAGGYNEQFF. The CDR3 DNA follows: TGTGCCAGCAGCTTCAACGCGGGGGGGTACAATGAGCAGTTCTTC.

The CDR3 region is CASSEGFGSGYTF. DNA of the CDR3: TGTGCCAGCAGTGAAGGGTTCGGGAGTGGCTACACCTTC. V is TRBV6-1 and J is TRBJ1-2; D not certain. Per the germline V gene, CDR1 is MNHNS and CDR2 is SASEGT. The CDR3 contains 13 residues. V shed 1 base and J shed 7 bases, with 10 bases lying between them.

J is TRBJ1-3 and V is TRBV12-5; D remains ambiguous. The CDR3 contains 13 residues. Trimming shortened V by 4 bases and J by 3 bases, and 7 bases separated the two germline ends. Germline CDR1 reads LGHNT; CDR2 reads FRNRAP. CDR3 sequence reads: CASGSLGGNTIYF. The CDR3, as DNA: TGTGCTAGTGGTTCGCTCGGTGGAAACACCATATATTTT.

V is TRBV7-3 and J is TRBJ1-6, with TRBD1 matching over 7 bases. Germline V gene data show CDR1 as SGHTA and CDR2 as FQGTGA. The CDR3 has 14 residues. Trimming took 6 bases from V and 6 from J; bases not matched to a gene: 5. The CDR3 sequence: CASRLGTANSPLHF. The CDR3 DNA is TGTGCCAGCAGATTAGGGACAGCTAATTCACCCCTCCACTTT.

This chain links TRBV11-3 with TRBJ1-1; TRBD1 agrees at 7 bases. Germline V lookup: CDR1 SGHNT, CDR2 YENEEA. The CDR3 contains 12 residues. V lost 7 bases and J lost 6; bases outside the gene matches: 5. The CDR3 sequence: CASKGQGAEAFF. For the CDR3, the DNA is TGTGCCAGCAAGGGGCAGGGGGCTGAAGCTTTCTTT.

The chain recombines TRBV2 with TRBJ1-1; 8 bases map to TRBD1. Germline values: CDR1 SNHLY, CDR2 FYNNEI. This CDR3 has 14 residues. Trimming at V came to 8 bases and at J to 1 base, leaving 6 bases not matched to a gene. CDR3 in amino acids: CASSRQGKNTEAFF. The CDR3 nucleotides are TGTGCCAGCTCGAGACAGGGGAAGAACACTGAAGCTTTCTTT.

V is TRBV7-9 and J is TRBJ2-7; 7 bases are a match to TRBD2. This CDR3 is 14 amino acids long. The germline gives CDR1 SEHNR, CDR2 FQNEAQ (reference sequence). J gave up 0 bases and V 5 bases, and 4 bases lay outside the gene matches. In DNA form, the CDR3 reads TGTGCCAGCAGCCCTCGGGGGGACTCCTACGAGCAGTACTTC. This sequence encodes CASSPRGDSYEQYF.

This sequence joins TRBV27 and TRBJ1-1; the D gene is possibly TRBD1 (6 bases). The germline V gene encodes CDR1 MNHEY and CDR2 SMNVEV (reference sequence). The CDR3 covers 17 residues. Trimming left V 5 bases short and J 1 base short, with 20 bases between. The CDR3, as DNA: TGTGCCAGCAGTCGCGTCGGACAGTTGGGAGCGAACACTGAAGCTTTCTTT. Encoded protein: CASSRVGQLGANTEAFF.

This chain's CDR3 is CASSQEGLTEYGYTF. The DNA for the CDR3 is TGCGCCAGCAGCCAGGAGGGACTGACTGAATATGGCTACACCTTC. The chain uses TRBV4-1 and TRBJ1-2; perhaps TRBD1 as D (5 bases). Trimming took 3 bases from V and 5 from J, leaving 16 bases between them. Germline V gene sequence: CDR1 MGHRA, CDR2 YSYEKL. The CDR3 consists of 15 residues.

About this clone: This same CDR3 is encoded by further DNA sequences in the sample. The chain joins TRBV5-6 to TRBJ2-7; the match to TRBD1 covers 7 bases. In germline, CDR1 is SGHDT, CDR2 YYEEEE. This CDR3 spans 14 amino acids. V lost 2 bases, J lost 0 bases, and 2 bases stayed unmatched. CDR3 coding DNA: TGTGCCAGCAGCTTTGGGACAGTCTCCTACGAGCAGTACTTC. Its protein product is CASSFGTVSYEQYF.

The chain's CDR3 is CASSQDRGCTEAFF. The CDR3 DNA follows: TGTGCCAGCAGCCAAGACAGGGGATGCACTGAAGCTTTCTTT. V and J are TRBV3-1 (or the pseudogene TRBV3-2) and TRBJ1-1; possibly TRBD1 for D (6 bases). CDR1 is LGHDT, CDR2 YNNKEL, per germline (reference sequence). CDR3 size: 14 residues. Trimming took 0 bases from V and 4 from J, leaving 9 bases between them.

This rearrangement joins TRBV12-3 or TRBV12-4 to TRBJ2-7, with 9 bases that match TRBD2. The V and J ends lost 8 bases and 5 bases, in that order; junction bases with no gene match: 7. The CDR3 extends over 13 amino acids. The CDR3 DNA follows: TGTGCCAGCGGGTGGACTAGCGTCGACGAGCAGTACTTC. It codes for CASGWTSVDEQYF.